These 20 T cell receptor beta chains were all obtained from the same sample, sequenced in a study of blood T cell repertoires in COVID-19. The table came from immunoSEQ multiplex PCR; TCRdb's copy has only in-frame clones and leaves some out. The table has approximately 220,000 clones, about 85% seen once. The sequenced sample was peripheral blood. The receptors were gathered from a man aged 45-60 years who had recovered from COVID-19.

V is TRBV19 and J is TRBJ2-6, with a possible D match to TRBD2 (5 bases). CDR1 LNHDA and CDR2 SQIVND come from the germline V gene (reference sequence). The CDR3 spans 16 residues. V was trimmed by 3 bases and J by 2 bases, leaving 11 bases between them. The CDR3 sequence is CASSIASGTGANVLTF. CDR3 coding DNA: TGTGCCAGTAGTATCGCCAGCGGAACTGGGGCCAACGTCCTGACTTTC. The variable domain in full, completed from reference TRBV19 and TRBJ2-6, reads DGGITQSPKYLFRKEGQNVTLSCEQNLNHDAMYWYRQDPGQGLRLIYYSQIVNDFQKGDIAEGYSVSREKKESFPLTVTSAQKNPTAFYLCASSIASGTGANVLTFGAGSRLTVL.

The gene calls are TRBV2 and TRBJ2-7, with D perhaps TRBD2 (6 bases). Germline values: CDR1 SNHLY, CDR2 FYNNEI. This CDR3 has 15 amino acids. Trimming removed 6 bases at V and 4 bases at J, with 19 bases between. CDR3: CASRTLSGRIYEQYF. The DNA for the CDR3 is TGTGCCAGCAGGACCCTGTCAGGGAGGATTTACGAGCAGTACTTC.

V usage is TRBV6-5 and J usage is TRBJ2-7; perhaps TRBD2 as D (5 bases). The CDR3 extends over 11 amino acids. Germline CDR1 MNHEY, CDR2 SVGAGI. V gave up 8 bases and J gave up 2 bases, with 7 bases separating them. The CDR3 DNA follows: TGTGCCAGCCGAGGGCCCTACGAGCAGTACTTC. It is translated as CASRGPYEQYF.

The V and J genes are TRBV28 and TRBJ2-5, with D unresolved. V was pared by 1 base and J by 7 bases, with 10 bases between. Germline CDR1 and CDR2: MDHEN and SYDVKM. The CDR3 is 13 amino acids. The CDR3 nucleotides are TGTGCCAGCAGTTTATCGTCCCCGGGGACCCAGTACTTC. This translates into CASSLSSPGTQYF.

J is TRBJ2-7 and V is TRBV14, with D possibly matching TRBD1 (6 bases). Germline V CDR1 and CDR2: SGHDN, FVKESK. The CDR3 length is 14 residues. Between the trimmed V and J ends, which lost 1 base and 7 bases, there was a span of 14 bases. The CDR3 bases are TGTGCCAGCAGCCAAGTGAGACAGAGGGGGGAGCAGTACTTC. Translating it yields CASSQVRQRGEQYF.

This clone was detected a few times. For the CDR3, the DNA is TGTGCCAGCAGGGGAGAGGTAGGAGAGACCCAGTACTTC. Its protein product is CASRGEVGETQYF. This chain joins TRBV12-3 or TRBV12-4 and TRBJ2-5; the D gene is possibly TRBD2 (5 bases). CDR3 size: 13 residues. Trimming shortened V by 6 bases and J by 4 bases, and 12 bases separated the two germline ends.

The chain uses TRBV6-5 and TRBJ2-3, with 12 positions matching TRBD2. Trimming removed 6 bases from V and 11 bases from J; junction bases left unmatched: 12. Germline V gene sequence: CDR1 MNHEY, CDR2 SVGAGI. This CDR3 has 15 amino acids. The CDR3 DNA is TGTGCCAGCAGACCTCCCGGGACTAGCGGGTGGGTGCAGTATTTT. It is translated as CASRPPGTSGWVQYF.

The chain joins TRBV3-1 (or the pseudogene TRBV3-2) to TRBJ2-1, with D tentatively TRBD1 (6 bases). In germline, CDR1 is LGHDT, CDR2 YNNKEL (reference sequence). This CDR3 comprises 15 residues. Trimming left V 6 bases short and J 1 base short, with 13 bases between. The chain's CDR3 is CASSRDRNSYNEQFF. The CDR3 nucleotides are TGTGCCAGCAGTCGAGACAGGAATTCCTACAATGAGCAGTTCTTC.

Here the CDR3 DNA reads TGTGCCAGCTCACACCACCCCAGGGTCACCGGGGAGCTGTTTTTT. Translating gives CASSHHPRVTGELFF. This chain joins TRBV18 and TRBJ2-2; perhaps TRBD1 as D (5 bases). Germline-derived CDR1 and CDR2 are KGHSH and LQKENI. V gave up 4 bases and J gave up 4 bases, with 13 bases separating them. The CDR3 is 15 residues long.

The chain recombines TRBV2 with TRBJ2-1; the D gene is possibly TRBD1 (6 bases). This CDR3 is built from 16 residues. The germline V gene has CDR1 SNHLY and CDR2 FYNNEI. Trimming removed 6 bases from V and 2 bases from J, with 17 bases in between. The CDR3 DNA reads as TGTGCCAGCAGGTTACCTACAGGGTTGGCCTACAATGAGCAGTTCTTC. It is translated as CASRLPTGLAYNEQFF.

This chain joins TRBV29-1 and TRBJ2-5; the D gene is possibly TRBD1 (6 bases). CDR3 length: 17 amino acids. CDR1 is SQVTM and CDR2 is ANQGSEA in the germline V gene. V was shortened by 5 bases and J by 0 bases, with 22 bases between the two germline ends. In DNA, the CDR3 is TGCAGCGTTCGGACAGAGGGGCCTCCCAGGTACCAAGAGACCCAGTACTTC. This encodes CSVRTEGPPRYQETQYF.

This chain links TRBV5-1 with TRBJ2-5, with D perhaps matching TRBD2 (5 bases). The germline gives CDR1 SGHRS, CDR2 YFSETQ. This CDR3 has 13 residues. V lost 1 base, J lost 7 bases, and 11 bases lay in between. Here the CDR3 reads CASSLRLLGTQYF. The DNA for the CDR3 is TGCGCCAGCAGCTTGCGACTACTAGGGACCCAGTACTTC.

V is TRBV6-1 and J is TRBJ1-2, with 9 bases lining up with TRBD1. The germline V gene encodes CDR1 MNHNS and CDR2 SASEGT. Trimming took 3 bases from V and 5 from J; bases not matched to a gene: 10. This CDR3 has 16 amino acids. CDR3 amino acids: CASSDSSRGTGYGYTF. The CDR3 DNA sequence: TGTGCCAGCAGTGATTCGTCTCGTGGGACAGGGTATGGCTACACCTTC.

This clone came up a few times. This chain uses TRBV7-6 with TRBJ2-3; 12 bases align to TRBD2. From germline, CDR1 is SGHVS and CDR2 FNYEAQ. This CDR3 contains 16 residues. After removal of 2 bases from V and 7 bases from J, the junction contained 7 bases not matched to a gene. The CDR3 DNA sequence: TGTGCCAGCAGCTTATTGACTAGCGGGAGTTCTCATACGCAGTATTTT. Amino acids: CASSLLTSGSSHTQYF.

The chain couples TRBV19 to TRBJ2-5, with TRBD1 matching 8 bases. V dropped 7 bases and J dropped 3; count of bases not matched to a gene: 4. This CDR3 spans 13 amino acids. Germline V gives CDR1 LNHDA, CDR2 SQIVND (reference sequence). This CDR3 reads CASTRTGKETQYF. The CDR3 nucleotides read TGTGCCAGTACCAGGACAGGGAAAGAGACCCAGTACTTC. Complete variable domain (other parts from reference TRBV19 and TRBJ2-5): DGGITQSPKYLFRKEGQNVTLSCEQNLNHDAMYWYRQDPGQGLRLIYYSQIVNDFQKGDIAEGYSVSREKKESFPLTVTSAQKNPTAFYLCASTRTGKETQYFGPGTRLLVL.

The gene calls are TRBV5-1 and TRBJ2-3; 8 nucleotides match TRBD2. CDR1 SGHRS and CDR2 YFSETQ come from the germline V gene. V lost 6 bases to trimming and J lost 4 bases; unmatched junction nucleotides: 4. The CDR3 has 13 residues. CDR3 nucleotide sequence: TGCGCCAGCAAGCGGGAGATAGCAGATACGCAGTATTTT. This sequence encodes CASKREIADTQYF.

The chain couples TRBV28 to TRBJ2-7; 10 bases are shared with TRBD1. There are 16 residues in the CDR3. The V and J ends lost 6 bases and 1 base, in that order; junction bases with no gene match: 9. Germline CDR1 MDHEN, CDR2 SYDVKM. Here the CDR3 DNA reads TGTGCCAGCAGCGAACCGGGACAGGGGTCTTCCTACGAGCAGTACTTC. It translates to CASSEPGQGSSYEQYF.

The chain combines TRBV11-3 with TRBJ2-3; D possibly corresponds to TRBD1 (5 bases). The CDR3 consists of 16 residues. Germline CDR1 reads SGHNT; CDR2 reads YENEEA. The V end was cut by 4 bases, the J end by 2 bases, with 16 bases between. CDR3 protein: CASSSGLRSDTDTQYF. The DNA of the CDR3 is TGTGCCAGCAGCTCAGGGCTCCGTTCGGACACAGATACGCAGTATTTT.

The rearrangement joins TRBV27 to TRBJ2-2; 15 nucleotides agree with TRBD2. The junction had 12 bases not matched to a gene; V was cut back by 6 bases and J by 7 bases. CDR3 length: 18 residues. In germline, CDR1 is MNHEY, CDR2 SMNVEV (reference sequence). The CDR3 loop reads CASSIWTSGRATIGELFF. CDR3 nucleotide sequence: TGTGCCAGCAGCATATGGACTAGCGGGAGGGCCACGATCGGGGAGCTGTTTTTT.

The CDR3 sequence is CASSSPITPETGHTGELFF. Written as DNA, the CDR3 is TGTGCCAGCAGCTCGCCAATCACCCCCGAGACAGGGCACACCGGGGAGCTGTTTTTT. This chain uses TRBV9 with TRBJ2-2, with TRBD1 identical over 7 bases. The CDR3 totals 19 residues. The V gene end was trimmed by 4 bases and the J gene end by 3 bases; junction bases not matched to a gene: 18. In germline, CDR1 is SGDLS, CDR2 YYNGEE.